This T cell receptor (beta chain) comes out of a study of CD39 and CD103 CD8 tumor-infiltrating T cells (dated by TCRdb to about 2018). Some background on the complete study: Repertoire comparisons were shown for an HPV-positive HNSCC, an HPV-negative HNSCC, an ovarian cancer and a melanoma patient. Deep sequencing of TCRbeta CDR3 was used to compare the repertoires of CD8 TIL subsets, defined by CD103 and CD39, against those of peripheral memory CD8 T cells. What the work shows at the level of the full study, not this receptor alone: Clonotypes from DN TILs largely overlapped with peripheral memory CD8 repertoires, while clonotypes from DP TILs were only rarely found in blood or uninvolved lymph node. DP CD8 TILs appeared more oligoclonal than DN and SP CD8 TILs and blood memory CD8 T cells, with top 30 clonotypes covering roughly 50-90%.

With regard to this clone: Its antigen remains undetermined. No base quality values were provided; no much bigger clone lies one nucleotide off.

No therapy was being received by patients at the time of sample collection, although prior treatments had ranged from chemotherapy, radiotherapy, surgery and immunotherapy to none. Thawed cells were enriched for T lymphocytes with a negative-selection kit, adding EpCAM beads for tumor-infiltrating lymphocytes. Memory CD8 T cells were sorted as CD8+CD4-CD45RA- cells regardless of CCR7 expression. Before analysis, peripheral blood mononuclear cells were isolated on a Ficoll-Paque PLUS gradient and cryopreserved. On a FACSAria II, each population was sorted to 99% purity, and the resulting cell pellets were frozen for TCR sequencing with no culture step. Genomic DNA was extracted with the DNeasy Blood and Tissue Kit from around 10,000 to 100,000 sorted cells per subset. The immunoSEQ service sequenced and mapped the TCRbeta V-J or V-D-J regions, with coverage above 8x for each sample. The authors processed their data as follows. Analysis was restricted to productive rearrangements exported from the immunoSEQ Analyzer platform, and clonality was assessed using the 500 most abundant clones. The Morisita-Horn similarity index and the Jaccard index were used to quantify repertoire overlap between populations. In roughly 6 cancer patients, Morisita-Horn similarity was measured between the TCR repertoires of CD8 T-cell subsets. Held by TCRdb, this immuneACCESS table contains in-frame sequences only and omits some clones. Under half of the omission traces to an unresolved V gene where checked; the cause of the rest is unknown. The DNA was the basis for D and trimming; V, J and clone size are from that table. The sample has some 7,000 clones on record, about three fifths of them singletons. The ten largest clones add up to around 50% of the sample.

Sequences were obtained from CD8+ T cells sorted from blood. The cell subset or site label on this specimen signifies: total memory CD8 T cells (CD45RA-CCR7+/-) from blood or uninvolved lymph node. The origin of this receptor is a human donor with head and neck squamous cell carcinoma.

The CDR3 is CASSLMGGPAGTEAFF. The DNA is TGTGCCAGCAGCCTGATGGGGGGTCCGGCTGGCACTGAAGCTTTCTTT. The chain joins TRBV2 to TRBJ1-1, and the D gene may be TRBD1, 5 bases matching. The CDR3 has 16 amino acids, counting the end cysteine and phenylalanine. CDR3 DNA only is kept here, 48 bases in frame from base 1. Trimming takes 6 bases from V and 4 bases from J, and the germline ends sit 21 bases apart. In the germline V gene, CDR1 corresponds to SNHLY and CDR2 to FYNNEI.